This passage covers 8 T cell receptor delta chains from one sample sequenced in a study of Vδ1+ human thymocytes. Extracted RNA was reverse transcribed into cDNA. Multiplex PCR used pooled V-gene forward primers and a constant-region reverse primer to amplify CDR3s. TCRdb made new clone calls on the multiplex PCR reads using CATT. The table has over 45,000 delta-chain clones, around 15% seen once. No antigen has been assigned to these receptors. General study findings and limits: Highly polyclonal TRG and TRD repertoires with Gaussian CDR3 length distributions appeared in thymus.

The sequenced sample was Vdelta1+ gamma-delta thymocytes from the thymus. Subset given: FACS-sorted CD3+ TCRalphabeta- TCRVdelta1+ TCRVdelta2- thymocytes. Receptor source: a boy under two years old who had congenital heart surgery.

The V gene is TRDV1, the J gene TRDJ1, with a tentative D call TRDD2 (9 bases). V shed 4 bases and J shed 6 bases, with 42 bases lying between them. The length of the CDR3 is 23 residues. CDR1 is TSWWSYY, CDR2 QGS, per germline. CDR3 sequence: CALGGPPTLPTAWWGIMDHKLIF. The CDR3 DNA reads as TGTGCTCTTGGGGGTCCTCCCACCCTTCCTACCGCGTGGTGGGGGATTATGGACCATAAACTCATCTTT.

This clone was counted between two and nine times. The chain combines TRDV1 with TRDJ1, with D maybe TRDD3 (5 bases). V lost 5 bases, J lost 1 base, and 26 bases lay in between. Looked up from germline, CDR1 is TSWWSYY and CDR2 is QGS. The CDR3 is 19 residues long. The CDR3 loop is CALGPSEGVVLKTTDKLIF. The CDR3 DNA is TGTGCTCTTGGGCCCTCTGAGGGGGTGGTACTTAAAACCACCGATAAACTCATCTTT.

The chain links TRDV1 to TRDJ1; TRDD3 agrees at 13 bases. This CDR3 region has 24 residues. After removal of 3 bases from V and 1 base from J, the junction contained 26 bases not matched to a gene. The V gene's germline CDR1 is TSWWSYY and CDR2 QGS. As DNA, the CDR3 is TGTGCTCTTGGGGATGTTCCCACCCTCAAGTACTGGGGGATACGGGGGGCCACCACCGATAAACTCATCTTT. As protein: CALGDVPTLKYWGIRGATTDKLIF.

About this clone itself: Compared with germline, one end of the junction differs, possibly owing to a read error. The chain combines TRDV1 with TRDJ1, with 9 bases matching TRDD2. This CDR3 contains 20 residues. CDR1 is TSWWSYY, CDR2 QGS, per germline. CDR3 sequence: CALRDRPSYVLEGYTDKLIF. CDR3 DNA: TGTGCTCTTAGGGATAGGCCTTCCTACGTCCTAGAGGGATACACCGATAAACTCATCTTT.

A word on this clone: Other DNA sequences in this specimen translate into the identical CDR3. V gene TRDV1 combines with J gene TRDJ1, with TRDD2 matching over 8 bases. Losses at the gene ends were 9 bases for V and 0 bases for J; bases not matched to a gene: 36. The CDR3 spans 24 residues. In germline, CDR1 is TSWWSYY, CDR2 QGS. CDR3 sequence: CALRTTTPKGLPMRDWWYTDKLIF. The CDR3 region has the DNA TGTGCTCTGCGTACTACAACACCAAAAGGCCTTCCTATGCGCGACTGGTGGTACACCGATAAACTCATCTTT.

This sequence joins TRDV1 and TRDJ1; D is possibly TRDD2 or TRDD3 (7 bases each). Trimming took off 2 bases at V and 3 bases at J, with 25 bases between the two ends. The CDR3 loop spans 19 amino acids. Germline-derived CDR1 and CDR2 are TSWWSYY and QGS. The CDR3 DNA is TGTGCTCTTGGGGAAGGGCCTTCCTTCGGGTACTGGGGAGCCGATAAACTCATCTTT. It is translated as CALGEGPSFGYWGADKLIF.

The rearrangement joins TRDV1 to TRDJ1, with D unclear. Germline CDR1 TSWWSYY, CDR2 QGS. CDR3 length equals 18 residues. V was pared by 0 bases and J by 0 bases, with 17 bases between. The CDR3 DNA reads TGTGCTCTTGGGGAACTCCATCTACTCCCGGCCAACACCGATAAACTCATCTTT. This encodes CALGELHLLPANTDKLIF.

This clone was recorded a few times. The chain combines TRDV1 with TRDJ1; D is possibly TRDD3 (6 bases). The CDR3 consists of 20 residues. Between the trimmed V and J ends, which lost 5 bases and 0 bases, there was a span of 28 bases. Germline CDR1 is TSWWSYY and CDR2 is QGS. Here the CDR3 DNA reads TGTGCTCTTGGGCTCGTGGTCCCGATAGGGGGACACCTGTACACCGATAAACTCATCTTT. It encodes CALGLVVPIGGHLYTDKLIF.